This T cell receptor beta chain was identified in a study of T-cell memory formation after mild COVID-19. Study-wide results and caveats: Cross-reactive memory apparently joined, as some responding clones appeared in pre-infection memory.

As concerns this clonotype: What it binds is unknown.

Each CDR3 protein gets one entry after TCRdb re-called the 5' RACE reads with MiXCR. The data hold roughly 300,000 distinct CDR3 sequences, with around 15% observed a single time. The ends were cut back, 3 bases at V and 4 bases at J, with 15 bases in the middle. Germline CDR1 and CDR2: DFQATT and SNEGSKA (reference sequence). There are 14 residues in the CDR3. The sequencing sample was made of PBMCs or a T cell subset sorted from them (not recorded which). The receptor was isolated from a man aged 18 to 35 who had mild COVID-19 (a few samples of this study predate the infection). Cell type and time point are not known. V is TRBV20-1 and J is TRBJ1-1; D is unresolved. CDR3 sequence reads: CSARSGGFGTEAFF. CDR3 coding DNA: TGCAGTGCTAGGAGTGGCGGGTTTGGCACTGAAGCTTTCTTT.